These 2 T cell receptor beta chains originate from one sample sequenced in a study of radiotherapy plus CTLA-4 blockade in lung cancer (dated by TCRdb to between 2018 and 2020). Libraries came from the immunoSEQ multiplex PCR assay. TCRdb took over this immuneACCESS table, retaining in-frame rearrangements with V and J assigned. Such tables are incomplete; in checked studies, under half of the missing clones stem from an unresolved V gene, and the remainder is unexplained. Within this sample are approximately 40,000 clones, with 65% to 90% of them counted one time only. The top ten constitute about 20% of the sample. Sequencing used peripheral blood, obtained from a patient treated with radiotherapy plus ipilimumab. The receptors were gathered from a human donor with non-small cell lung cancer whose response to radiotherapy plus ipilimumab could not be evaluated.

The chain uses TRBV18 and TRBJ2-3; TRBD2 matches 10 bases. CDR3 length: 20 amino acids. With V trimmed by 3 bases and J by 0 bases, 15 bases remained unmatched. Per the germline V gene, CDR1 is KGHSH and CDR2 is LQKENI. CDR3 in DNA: TGTGCCAGCTCACCGTCGCAGGGACTAGCGTTGGGAGCTAGCACAGATACGCAGTATTTT. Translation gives CASSPSQGLALGASTDTQYF.

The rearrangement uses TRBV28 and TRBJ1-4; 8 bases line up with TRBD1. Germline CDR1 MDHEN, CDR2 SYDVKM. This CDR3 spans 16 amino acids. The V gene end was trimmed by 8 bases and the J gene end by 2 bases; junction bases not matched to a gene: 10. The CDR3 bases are TGTGCCAGCGGATTCAGGGGGCGGGGGACTAATGAAAAACTGTTTTTT. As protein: CASGFRGRGTNEKLFF.